The 27 T cell receptor beta chains listed next were all sequenced from one sample in a study of cytomegalovirus exposure and HLA in healthy donors. PCR employed 60 Vbeta and 13 Jbeta primers. This table comes from immunoSEQ multiplex PCR, and its TCRdb copy is limited to in-frame clones, with some not included. The sample has tens of thousands of clones, approximately 89% seen once. The specimen was PBMCs. The receptors shown here come from a man aged 25-45 years in good health and CMV-seropositive.

The chain joins TRBV9 to TRBJ2-1; 8 positions match TRBD2. The CDR3 runs to 16 residues. The trim removed 1 base at V and 1 base at J, leaving 4 bases unmatched. Germline V lookup: CDR1 SGDLS, CDR2 YYNGEE. The CDR3 sequence is CASSVSGGRSYNEQFF. The CDR3 DNA sequence: TGTGCCAGCAGCGTATCCGGCGGGAGGTCCTACAATGAGCAGTTCTTC. Filled out from reference TRBV9 and TRBJ2-1, the complete variable domain reads DSGVTQTPKHLITATGQRVTLRCSPRSGDLSVYWYQQSLDQGLQFLIQYYNGEERAKGNILERFSAQQFPDLHSELNLSSLELGDSALYFCASSVSGGRSYNEQFFGPGTRLTVL.

The chain couples TRBV19 to TRBJ1-1; TRBD1 might be the D (6 bases). Germline-derived CDR1 and CDR2 are LNHDA and SQIVND (reference sequence). There are 16 residues in the CDR3. The V end lost 1 base, the J end lost 4 bases, and 16 bases lay between the germline ends. The CDR3 here is CASSIGYRDDGTEAFF. In nucleotides, the CDR3 is TGTGCCAGTAGTATAGGGTACAGGGATGACGGCACTGAAGCTTTCTTT.

CDR3 protein: CASSLARLSGTDDFYEQYF. DNA of the CDR3: TGTGCCAGCAGCTTAGCCAGGTTGAGCGGGACGGACGATTTCTACGAGCAGTACTTC. V usage is TRBV7-9 and J usage is TRBJ2-7, with TRBD2 matching 7 bases. Germline CDR1 is SEHNR and CDR2 is FQNEAQ (reference sequence). The CDR3 is made up of 19 amino acids. J was trimmed by 3 bases and V by 0 bases; bases with no gene match: 17.

This rearrangement joins TRBV5-1 to TRBJ1-1; TRBD1 matches at 7 bases. This CDR3 is built from 14 residues. Per the germline V gene, CDR1 is SGHRS and CDR2 is YFSETQ. Trimming removed 3 bases from V and 4 bases from J; junction bases left unmatched: 6. CDR3: CASSWRQGATEAFF. The CDR3 nucleotides read TGCGCCAGCAGCTGGAGACAGGGCGCCACTGAAGCTTTCTTT.

This clone is a singleton in its sample. V and J are TRBV7-9 and TRBJ2-5; 9 bases are shared with TRBD1. The CDR3 runs to 15 residues. V was pared by 5 bases and J by 5 bases, with 9 bases of the junction left unmatched. Germline V gene data show CDR1 as SEHNR and CDR2 as FQNEAQ (reference sequence). The CDR3 DNA reads TGTGCCAGCAGCCTCAGGGGGACAGGGTGGGAGACCCAGTACTTC. Protein: CASSLRGTGWETQYF.

The table lists this clone with a few counts. The gene calls are TRBV5-1 and TRBJ2-7, with 7 positions matching TRBD2. CDR3 length: 15 amino acids. With 0 bases clipped from V and 0 bases from J, the junction kept 3 bases outside the gene matches. Per the germline V gene, CDR1 is SGHRS and CDR2 is YFSETQ. The CDR3 is CASSLEGGSSYEQYF. The CDR3, as DNA: TGCGCCAGCAGCTTGGAGGGCGGGAGCTCCTACGAGCAGTACTTC. The variable domain in full, with the rest retrieved from reference TRBV5-1 and TRBJ2-7, is KAGVTQTPRYLIKTRGQQVTLSCSPISGHRSVSWYQQTPGQGLQFLFEYFSETQRNKGNFPGRFSGRQFSNSRSEMNVSTLELGDSALYLCASSLEGGSSYEQYFGPGTRLTVT.

The J gene is TRBJ2-1, the V gene TRBV27; 9 nucleotides agree with TRBD2. J was trimmed by 7 bases and V by 3 bases; bases with no gene match: 7. Per the germline V gene, CDR1 is MNHEY and CDR2 is SMNVEV (reference sequence). CDR3 size: 15 residues. Written as DNA, the CDR3 is TGTGCCAGCAGTTTCTGGCGGGAGGGCCGTAATGAGCAGTTCTTC. Its protein is CASSFWREGRNEQFF.

This sequence joins TRBV27 and TRBJ2-1; TRBD1 is a possible D gene (5 bases). With 8 bases removed from V and 6 bases from J, the gap between germline ends came to 14 bases. The CDR3 extends over 13 amino acids. Germline lookup yields CDR1 MNHEY and CDR2 SMNVEV (reference sequence). CDR3: CASRPRAPNEQFF. The CDR3 DNA reads as TGTGCCAGCCGCCCCAGGGCCCCCAATGAGCAGTTCTTC.

The chain combines TRBV19 with TRBJ1-1; D may be TRBD1 (6 bases). The V gene's germline CDR1 is LNHDA and CDR2 SQIVND (reference sequence). Trimming cost V 0 bases and J 3 bases, with 11 bases left between them. The CDR3 has 15 residues. CDR3 sequence (DNA): TGTGCCAGTAGTATAGATTGGGGGGGGCACACTGAAGCTTTCTTT. It encodes CASSIDWGGHTEAFF.

The chain uses TRBV12-5 and TRBJ2-1; D may be TRBD1 (6 bases). Germline values: CDR1 LGHNT, CDR2 FRNRAP. This CDR3 region has 14 residues. V was shortened by 1 base and J by 7 bases, with 11 bases between the two germline ends. The chain's CDR3 is CASGLGRGLNEQFF. The CDR3 bases are TGTGCTAGTGGTTTGGGCAGGGGTCTGAATGAGCAGTTCTTC.

This clone was seen only once. The chain joins TRBV10-1 to TRBJ2-2, with 15 nucleotides matching TRBD2. Trimming took 6 bases from V and 4 from J; bases not matched to a gene: 9. Germline CDR1 is WNHNN and CDR2 is SYGVQD (reference sequence). This CDR3 spans 18 amino acids. In nucleotides, the CDR3 is TGCGCCAGCAGCCCGGGACTAGCGGGAGGACGAGGCACCGGGGAGCTGTTTTTT. Translating gives CASSPGLAGGRGTGELFF.

The chain uses TRBV5-1 and TRBJ1-1, with a possible D match to TRBD1 (6 bases). This CDR3 has 14 residues. V was cut by 3 bases and J by 2 bases, with 11 bases left in between. Germline V gives CDR1 SGHRS, CDR2 YFSETQ. CDR3 DNA sequence: TGCGCCAGCAGCTCGTCACAGGGCAACACTGAAGCTTTCTTT. Residues: CASSSSQGNTEAFF.

The genes are TRBV19 and TRBJ1-5; tentative D call: TRBD1 (6 bases). The CDR3 extends over 14 amino acids. The germline V gene has CDR1 LNHDA and CDR2 SQIVND (reference sequence). The V gene lost 4 bases and the J gene lost 3 bases, with 10 bases spanning the gap. The CDR3 bases are TGTGCCAGTAGTAGGGACAATCACAATCAGCCCCAGCATTTT. It translates to CASSRDNHNQPQHF.

This rearrangement joins TRBV18 to TRBJ2-1, with 9 bases lining up with TRBD2. The junction had 11 bases not matched to a gene; V was cut back by 7 bases and J by 10 bases. The V gene's germline CDR1 is KGHSH and CDR2 LQKENI. The CDR3 totals 14 residues. CDR3 sequence (DNA): TGTGCCAGCTATAGCGGGAGATCCGATCTCGAGCAGTTCTTC. The encoded protein is CASYSGRSDLEQFF.

The rearrangement uses TRBV9 and TRBJ1-3, with a possible D match to TRBD1 (5 bases). Per germline, CDR1 SGDLS and CDR2 YYNGEE. V was shortened by 0 bases and J by 0 bases, with 7 bases between the two germline ends. The CDR3 loop spans 15 amino acids. The CDR3 DNA sequence: TGTGCCAGCAGCGTAGAGGGGTCCTCTGGAAACACCATATATTTT. Amino acids: CASSVEGSSGNTIYF.

The chain carries TRBV5-4 and TRBJ1-6; weak D call: TRBD1 (6 bases). Trimming stripped 4 bases from V and 8 bases from J, with 19 bases between. The germline V gene encodes CDR1 SGHNT and CDR2 YYREEE (reference sequence). There are 16 residues in the CDR3. CDR3 protein: CASSPNNRVSDSPLHF. In DNA, the CDR3 is TGTGCCAGCAGCCCAAATAACAGGGTGTCGGATTCACCCCTCCACTTT.

This rearrangement joins TRBV6-1 to TRBJ2-3; TRBD2 agrees at 12 bases. There are 14 residues in the CDR3. The germline CDR1 and CDR2 sequences are MNHNS and SASEGT. Unmatched junction bases numbered 6, after V lost 10 bases and J lost 4 bases. CDR3 region: CATRTSGISDTQYF. For the CDR3, the DNA is TGTGCCACTAGGACTAGCGGGATATCAGATACGCAGTATTTT.

The CDR3 DNA reads TGCAGCGTTCCACTAGCGGGAGACAATGAGCAGTTCTTC. It translates to CSVPLAGDNEQFF. The chain recombines TRBV29-1 with TRBJ2-1; 11 nucleotides line up with TRBD2. Germline CDR1 reads SQVTM; CDR2 reads ANQGSEA. There are 13 residues in the CDR3. J gave up 5 bases and V 5 bases, and 2 bases lay outside the gene matches.

The chain carries TRBV6-5 and TRBJ1-3, with D perhaps TRBD1 (5 bases). The CDR3 consists of 14 residues. V lost 6 bases to trimming and J lost 6 bases, with 15 bases between them. Germline-derived CDR1 and CDR2 are MNHEY and SVGAGI. The chain's CDR3 is CASRRDSAANTIYF. DNA of the CDR3: TGTGCCAGCAGAAGAGACAGCGCCGCAAACACCATATATTTT.

The gene calls are TRBV27 and TRBJ2-5, with D unresolved. Germline V gene sequence: CDR1 MNHEY, CDR2 SMNVEV (reference sequence). The CDR3 consists of 14 residues. The V end lost 5 bases, the J end lost 5 bases, and 15 bases lay between the germline ends. The CDR3 nucleotides read TGTGCCAGCAGTCTTGGCGGTATGACGGAGACCCAGTACTTC. As protein: CASSLGGMTETQYF.

The CDR3 reads CASSLRLGEQTGELFF. The CDR3 DNA sequence: TGTGCCAGCAGCTTAAGGCTCGGGGAGCAAACCGGGGAGCTGTTTTTT. The J gene is TRBJ2-2, the V gene TRBV11-2; tentative D call: TRBD2 (5 bases). The germline V and J ends were trimmed by 2 bases and 5 bases, with 15 bases remaining between them. This CDR3 region has 16 residues. Germline V gene lookup returns CDR1 SGHAT and CDR2 FQNNGV.

The J gene is TRBJ2-7, the V gene TRBV27; maybe TRBD2 (6 bases). The CDR3 has 12 residues. Deletions cut 1 base from V and 6 bases from J, with 7 bases between. Germline V gives CDR1 MNHEY, CDR2 SMNVEV (reference sequence). The DNA of the CDR3 is TGTGCCAGCAGTTTATACGGGGGCGAGCAGTACTTC. Protein product: CASSLYGGEQYF.

This clone has more than one count but fewer than ten. The chain joins TRBV10-3 to TRBJ1-1; D gene unclear. This CDR3 region has 13 residues. Trimming left V 4 bases short and J 5 bases short, with 11 bases between. Germline V lookup: CDR1 ENHRY, CDR2 SYGVKD. DNA of the CDR3: TGTGCCATCAGTGGAGGGCTCGGGACTGAAGCTTTCTTT. Protein: CAISGGLGTEAFF.

The CDR3 DNA reads TGCGCCAGCAGCCCAAACCCGGGCAGGGCAACTAATGAAAAACTGTTTTTT. Translated: CASSPNPGRATNEKLFF. The chain carries TRBV4-1 and TRBJ1-4; D is perhaps TRBD1 (5 bases). The CDR3 is made up of 17 amino acids. Germline values: CDR1 MGHRA, CDR2 YSYEKL. The V gene lost 4 bases and the J gene lost 0 bases, with 15 bases spanning the gap.

The chain carries TRBV7-3 and TRBJ1-2, with TRBD1 matching over 7 bases. With V trimmed by 5 bases and J by 7 bases, 7 bases remained unmatched. This CDR3 has 13 amino acids. Germline values: CDR1 SGHTA, CDR2 FQGTGA. The CDR3 coding sequence is TGTGCCAGCAGCCTCACAGGGGCTAGTGGCTACACCTTC. Residues: CASSLTGASGYTF.

This clone was seen only once. The chain carries TRBV28 and TRBJ2-1, with 14 bases fitting TRBD2. Germline V CDR1 and CDR2: MDHEN, SYDVKM. The J segment lost 8 bases and the V segment lost 3 bases, leaving 3 bases of the junction unmatched. The CDR3 spans 15 residues. This chain's CDR3 is CASSFGTSGRYEQFF. The CDR3 coding sequence is TGTGCCAGCAGTTTCGGGACTAGCGGGAGATATGAGCAGTTCTTC. Drawing the rest from reference TRBV28 and TRBJ2-1, the complete variable domain is DVKVTQSSRYLVKRTGEKVFLECVQDMDHENMFWYRQDPGLGLRLIYFSYDVKMKEKGDIPEGYSVSREKKERFSLILESASTNQTSMYLCASSFGTSGRYEQFFGPGTRLTVL.

The rearrangement joins TRBV19 to TRBJ2-1; TRBD2 agrees at 8 bases. CDR3 length: 14 amino acids. Trimming removed 8 bases from V and 4 bases from J; junction bases left unmatched: 7. CDR1 and CDR2 (germline): LNHDA, SQIVND (reference sequence). The CDR3 nucleotides read TGTGCCAGTGAGCGGGAGTCTGGATACAATGAGCAGTTCTTC. Its translation is CASERESGYNEQFF. Based on the CDR3 plus reference TRBV19 and TRBJ2-1, the full variable domain is DGGITQSPKYLFRKEGQNVTLSCEQNLNHDAMYWYRQDPGQGLRLIYYSQIVNDFQKGDIAEGYSVSREKKESFPLTVTSAQKNPTAFYLCASERESGYNEQFFGPGTRLTVL.